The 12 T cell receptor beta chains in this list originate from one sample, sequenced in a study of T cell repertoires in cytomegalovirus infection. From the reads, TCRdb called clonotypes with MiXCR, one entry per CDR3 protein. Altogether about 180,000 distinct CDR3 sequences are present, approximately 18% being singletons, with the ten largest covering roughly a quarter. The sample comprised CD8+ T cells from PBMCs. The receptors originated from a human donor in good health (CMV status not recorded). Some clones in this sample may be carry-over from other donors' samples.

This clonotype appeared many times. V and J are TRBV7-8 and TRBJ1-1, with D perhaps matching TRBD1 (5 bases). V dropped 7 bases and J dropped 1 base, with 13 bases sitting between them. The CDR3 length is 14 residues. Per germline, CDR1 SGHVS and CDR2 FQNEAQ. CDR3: CASTLPGGNTEAFF. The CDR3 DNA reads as TGTGCCAGCACCCTCCCCGGGGGGAACACTGAAGCTTTCTTT.

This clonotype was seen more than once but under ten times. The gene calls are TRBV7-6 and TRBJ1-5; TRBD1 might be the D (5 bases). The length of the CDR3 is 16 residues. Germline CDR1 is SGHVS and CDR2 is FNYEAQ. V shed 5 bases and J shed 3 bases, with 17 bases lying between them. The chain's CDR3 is CASSPRAGTNNQPQHF. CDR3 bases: TGTGCCAGCAGCCCAAGAGCAGGGACCAACAATCAGCCCCAGCATTTT.

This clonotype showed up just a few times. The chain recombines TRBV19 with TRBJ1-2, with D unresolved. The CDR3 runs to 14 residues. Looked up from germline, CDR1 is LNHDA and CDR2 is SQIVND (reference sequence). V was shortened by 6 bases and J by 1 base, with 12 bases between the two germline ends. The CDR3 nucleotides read TGTGCCAGTAGAACGATCAAGGATAACTATGGCTACACCTTC. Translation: CASRTIKDNYGYTF.

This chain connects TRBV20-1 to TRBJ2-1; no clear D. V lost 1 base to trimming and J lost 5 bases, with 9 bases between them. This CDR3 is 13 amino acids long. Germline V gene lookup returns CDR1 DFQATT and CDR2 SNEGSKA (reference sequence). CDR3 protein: CSARGRRNNEQFF. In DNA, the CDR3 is TGCAGTGCTAGAGGACGGAGAAACAATGAGCAGTTCTTC.

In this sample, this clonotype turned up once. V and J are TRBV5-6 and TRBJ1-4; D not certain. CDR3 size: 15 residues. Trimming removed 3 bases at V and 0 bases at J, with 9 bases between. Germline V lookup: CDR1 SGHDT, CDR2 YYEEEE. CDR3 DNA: TGTGCCAGCAGCTCCTCACCGTCAACTAATGAAAAACTGTTTTTT. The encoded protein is CASSSSPSTNEKLFF. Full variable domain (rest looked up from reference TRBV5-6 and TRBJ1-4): DAGVTQSPTHLIKTRGQQVTLRCSPKSGHDTVSWYQQALGQGPQFIFQYYEEEERQRGNFPDRFSGHQFPNYSSELNVNALLLGDSALYLCASSSSPSTNEKLFFGSGTQLSVL.

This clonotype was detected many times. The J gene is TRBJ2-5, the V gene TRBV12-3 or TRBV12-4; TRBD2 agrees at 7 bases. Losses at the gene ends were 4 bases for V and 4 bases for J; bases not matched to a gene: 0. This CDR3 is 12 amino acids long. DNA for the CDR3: TGTGCCAGCAGTTGGGGGGGAGAGACCCAGTACTTC. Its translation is CASSWGGETQYF.

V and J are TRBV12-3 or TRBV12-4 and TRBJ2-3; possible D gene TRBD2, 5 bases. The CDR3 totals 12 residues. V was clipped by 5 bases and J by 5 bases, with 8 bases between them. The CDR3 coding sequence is TGTGCCAGCAGTCTTAGCGTAGATACGCAGTATTTT. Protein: CASSLSVDTQYF.

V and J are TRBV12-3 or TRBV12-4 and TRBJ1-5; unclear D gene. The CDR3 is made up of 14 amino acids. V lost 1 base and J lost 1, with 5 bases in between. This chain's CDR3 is CASSLGLSNQPQHF. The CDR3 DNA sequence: TGTGCCAGCAGTTTAGGGTTAAGCAATCAGCCCCAGCATTTT.

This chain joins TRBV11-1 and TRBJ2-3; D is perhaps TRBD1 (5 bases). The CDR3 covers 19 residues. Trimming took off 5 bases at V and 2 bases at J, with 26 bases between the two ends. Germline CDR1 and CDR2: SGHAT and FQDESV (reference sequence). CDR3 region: CASSNLLNPGQDHTDTQYF. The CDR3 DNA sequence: TGTGCCAGCAGCAATCTCCTTAACCCAGGGCAGGACCACACAGATACGCAGTATTTT.

Here the CDR3 reads CASSSDRGQYEQYF. The CDR3 DNA reads as TGTGCCAGCAGCTCCGACAGGGGTCAGTACGAGCAGTACTTC. This rearrangement joins TRBV11-2 to TRBJ2-7; 8 nucleotides agree with TRBD1. This CDR3 has 14 residues. CDR1 is SGHAT and CDR2 is FQNNGV in the germline V gene. With 4 bases clipped from V and 4 bases from J, the junction kept 6 bases outside the gene matches.

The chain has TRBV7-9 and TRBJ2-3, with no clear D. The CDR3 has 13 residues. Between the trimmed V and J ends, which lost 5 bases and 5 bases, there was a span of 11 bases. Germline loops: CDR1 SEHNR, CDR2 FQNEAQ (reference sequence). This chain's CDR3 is CASSPRRKDTQYF. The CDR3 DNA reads TGTGCCAGCAGCCCCAGGCGGAAAGATACGCAGTATTTT.

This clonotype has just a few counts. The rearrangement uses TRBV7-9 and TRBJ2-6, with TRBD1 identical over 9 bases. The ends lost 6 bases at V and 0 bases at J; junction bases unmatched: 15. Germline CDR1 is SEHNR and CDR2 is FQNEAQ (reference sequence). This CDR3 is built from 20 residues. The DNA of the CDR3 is TGTGCCAGCAGAGTGGGGACAGGGTCGAGGGATGGCTCTGGGGCCAACGTCCTGACTTTC. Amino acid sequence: CASRVGTGSRDGSGANVLTF.